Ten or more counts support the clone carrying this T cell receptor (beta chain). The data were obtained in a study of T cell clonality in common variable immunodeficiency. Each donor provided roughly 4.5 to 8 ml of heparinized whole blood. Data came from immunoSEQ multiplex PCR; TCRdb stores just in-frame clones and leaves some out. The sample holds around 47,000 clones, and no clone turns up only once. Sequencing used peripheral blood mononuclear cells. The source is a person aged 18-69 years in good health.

The CDR3 here is CASSPSGGALDTQYF. CDR3 DNA (partial): TGTGCCAGCAGCCCTAGCGGGGGGGCCTTAGATACG. This rearrangement joins TRBV11-3 to TRBJ2-3; 12 bases agree with TRBD2. The read stops 3 residues short of the end of the CDR3; the missing end is completed from the germline J gene. The CDR3 has 15 residues. Trimming cost V 5 bases and J 5 bases; bases outside gene matches: 5. Germline CDR1 reads SGHNT; CDR2 reads YENEEA.